The text below deals with one T cell receptor beta chain. What it recognizes is unknown. The table came from immunoSEQ multiplex PCR; TCRdb's copy has only in-frame clones and leaves some out. The sample gives some 380,000 clones, about 96% of which show up once; about 0.32% is in the top ten. This record comes from a study of shared clonotypes between healthy human individuals. General study findings and limits: Larger estimated richness was generally seen in naive subsets than in memory subsets.

Adult Caucasians living in Nashville, Tennessee made up all of the donors. The sequenced material came from memory CD8+ T cells sorted from blood. Noted subset: CD45RO+ cells pooled with CCR7-negative TemRA cells. The clonotype originates from a man aged 25 to 45 in good health.

The CDR3 protein is CASSSPGQGDYEQYF. The CDR3 bases are TGTGCCAGCAGTTCCCCGGGACAGGGCGACTACGAGCAGTACTTC. The chain couples TRBV6-5 to TRBJ2-7; 9 bases agree with TRBD1. Germline V gene sequence: CDR1 MNHEY, CDR2 SVGAGI. CDR3 length: 15 residues. J gave up 3 bases and V 4 bases, and 7 bases lay outside the gene matches.